These T cell receptor beta chains were read from a single sample in a study of blood T cells in healthy people across ages. TCRdb independently ran MiXCR on the 5' RACE reads; one entry per CDR3 protein. The table shows hundreds of thousands of distinct CDR3 sequences, with 22% occurring only once. Sequenced sample: blood. Receptor source: a man aged 65-85 years in good health. Each CDR3 is given with its conserved first and last residue. A D gene is named only where the DNA matches it firmly. A clone size is listed for some rows: how often the clone was seen (once, few, many), or a class if it is expanded.

clone size: NA; D gene: NA; J gene: TRBJ2-1; V gene: TRBV3-1; CDR3 length: 12; CDR3 protein: CASSQVSSEQFF; CDR3 DNA: TGTGCCAGCAGCCAAGTATCGAGTGAGCAGTTCTTC
clone size: few; D gene: NA; J gene: TRBJ1-1; V gene: TRBV6-6; CDR3 length: 15; CDR3 protein: CASSYIQGTNTEAFF; CDR3 DNA: TGTGCCAGCAGTTATATCCAGGGGACGAACACTGAAGCTTTCTTT
clone size: NA; D gene: NA; J gene: TRBJ1-2; V gene: TRBV7-9; CDR3 length: 15; CDR3 protein: CASSHDGTLQGGYTF; CDR3 DNA: TGTGCCAGCAGCCATGATGGGACCTTACAGGGTGGCTACACCTTC
clone size: NA; D gene: TRBD1; J gene: TRBJ1-3; V gene: TRBV5-1; CDR3 length: 17; CDR3 protein: CASSSSLGTASGNTIYF; CDR3 DNA: TGCGCCAGCAGCTCCAGTCTTGGGACAGCCTCTGGAAACACCATATATTTT
clone size: many; D gene: NA; J gene: TRBJ1-4; V gene: TRBV7-9; CDR3 length: 15; CDR3 protein: CASSQGRGANEKLFF; CDR3 DNA: TGTGCCAGCAGCCAAGGTCGGGGGGCTAATGAAAAACTGTTTTTT
clone size: NA; D gene: NA; J gene: TRBJ2-1; V gene: TRBV3-1; CDR3 length: 13; CDR3 protein: CASSQGGFNEQFF; CDR3 DNA: TGTGCCAGCAGCCAAGGCGGATTTAATGAGCAGTTCTTC
clone size: NA; D gene: NA; J gene: TRBJ1-5; V gene: TRBV20-1; CDR3 length: 14; CDR3 protein: CSATLSGQNQPQHF; CDR3 DNA: TGCAGTGCCACCTTATCGGGACAAAATCAGCCCCAGCATTTT
clone size: NA; D gene: NA; J gene: TRBJ2-3; V gene: TRBV12-3/TRBV12-4; CDR3 length: 15; CDR3 protein: CASSLVTGGADTEYF; CDR3 DNA: TGTGCCAGCAGTTTGGTGACAGGAGGGGCAGATACGGAGTATTTT
clone size: NA; D gene: NA; J gene: TRBJ2-5; V gene: TRBV20-1; CDR3 length: 11; CDR3 protein: CSVRRQETQYF; CDR3 DNA: TGCAGCGTCCGGCGACAAGAGACCCAGTACTTC
clone size: NA; D gene: NA; J gene: TRBJ1-4; V gene: TRBV29-1; CDR3 length: 11; CDR3 protein: CSVGFSEKLFF; CDR3 DNA: TGCAGCGTTGGGTTCTCTGAAAAACTGTTTTTT
clone size: NA; D gene: TRBD2; J gene: TRBJ2-3; V gene: TRBV5-1; CDR3 length: 16; CDR3 protein: CASSELAGIGTDTQYF; CDR3 DNA: TGCGCCAGCAGCGAACTAGCGGGGATAGGGACAGATACGCAGTATTTT
clone size: NA; D gene: TRBD1; J gene: TRBJ1-3; V gene: TRBV7-2; CDR3 length: 14; CDR3 protein: CASSLGSRGDTIYF; CDR3 DNA: TGTGCCAGCAGCTTAGGATCCAGGGGGGACACCATATATTTT
clone size: NA; D gene: TRBD2; J gene: TRBJ2-7; V gene: TRBV20-1; CDR3 length: 17; CDR3 protein: CSARVTSGQGLFYEQYF; CDR3 DNA: TGCAGTGCTAGAGTGACTAGCGGCCAAGGCTTATTCTACGAGCAGTACTTC
clone size: NA; D gene: NA; J gene: TRBJ2-1; V gene: TRBV11-2; CDR3 length: 14; CDR3 protein: CASSPMRGMNEQFF; CDR3 DNA: TGTGCCAGCAGCCCGATGAGGGGGATGAATGAGCAGTTCTTC
clone size: many; D gene: NA; J gene: TRBJ2-7; V gene: TRBV5-1; CDR3 length: 13; CDR3 protein: CASSERFPYEQYF; CDR3 DNA: TGCGCCAGCAGCGAGAGATTCCCCTACGAGCAGTACTTC
clone size: NA; D gene: TRBD1; J gene: TRBJ2-7; V gene: TRBV20-1; CDR3 length: 13; CDR3 protein: CSARSDRGYEQYF; CDR3 DNA: TGCAGTGCTCGGAGCGACAGGGGTTACGAGCAGTACTTC
clone size: NA; D gene: TRBD2; J gene: TRBJ2-1; V gene: TRBV7-9; CDR3 length: 14; CDR3 protein: CASSLRLADNEQFF; CDR3 DNA: TGTGCCAGCAGCTTGCGACTAGCGGACAATGAGCAGTTCTTC
clone size: NA; D gene: NA; J gene: TRBJ2-3; V gene: TRBV5-1; CDR3 length: 15; CDR3 protein: CASSLDPGETDTQYF; CDR3 DNA: TGCGCCAGCAGCTTGGATCCGGGGGAGACGGATACGCAGTATTTT
clone size: NA; D gene: NA; J gene: TRBJ2-5; V gene: TRBV6-1; CDR3 length: 15; CDR3 protein: CASSEYRTPRETQYF; CDR3 DNA: TGTGCCAGCAGTGAATACAGAACCCCTCGTGAGACCCAGTACTTC
clone size: NA; D gene: NA; J gene: TRBJ2-5; V gene: TRBV20-1; CDR3 length: 14; CDR3 protein: CSARVPGYQETQYF; CDR3 DNA: TGCAGTGCTAGAGTTCCGGGGTACCAAGAGACCCAGTACTTC
clone size: NA; D gene: NA; J gene: TRBJ2-1; V gene: TRBV7-2; CDR3 length: 15; CDR3 protein: CASSLVSGPYNEQFF; CDR3 DNA: TGTGCCAGCAGCTTAGTGTCGGGGCCCTACAATGAGCAGTTCTTC
clone size: few; D gene: NA; J gene: TRBJ2-5; V gene: TRBV6-1; CDR3 length: 16; CDR3 protein: CASREGGSSVQETQYF; CDR3 DNA: TGTGCCAGCAGGGAAGGGGGTTCTAGCGTCCAAGAGACCCAGTACTTC
clone size: NA; D gene: NA; J gene: TRBJ1-2; V gene: TRBV6-2/TRBV6-3; CDR3 length: 14; CDR3 protein: CATLDQAMRYGYTF; CDR3 DNA: TGTGCCACCCTAGACCAGGCGATGCGCTATGGCTACACCTTC
clone size: few; D gene: TRBD1; J gene: TRBJ1-4; V gene: TRBV20-1; CDR3 length: 18; CDR3 protein: CSARGPGQLGATNEKLFF; CDR3 DNA: TGCAGTGCTAGGGGACCGGGACAGCTCGGTGCAACTAATGAAAAACTGTTTTTT
clone size: few; D gene: NA; J gene: TRBJ1-1; V gene: TRBV5-1; CDR3 length: 14; CDR3 protein: CASSSSRAGTEAFF; CDR3 DNA: TGCGCCAGCAGCTCATCCAGGGCGGGCACTGAAGCTTTCTTT
clone size: NA; D gene: NA; J gene: TRBJ2-3; V gene: TRBV24-1; CDR3 length: 16; CDR3 protein: CATSERAGVSTDTQYF; CDR3 DNA: TGTGCCACCAGTGAGCGGGCAGGAGTTAGCACAGATACGCAGTATTTT
clone size: NA; D gene: TRBD2; J gene: TRBJ2-1; V gene: TRBV7-2; CDR3 length: 17; CDR3 protein: CASRRMGGTSGSNEQFF; CDR3 DNA: TGTGCCAGCAGGCGTATGGGCGGGACTAGCGGGAGTAATGAGCAGTTCTTC
clone size: few; D gene: TRBD2; J gene: TRBJ2-5; V gene: TRBV28; CDR3 length: 15; CDR3 protein: CASRPAGLAKETQYF; CDR3 DNA: TGTGCCAGCAGACCGGCCGGACTAGCCAAAGAGACCCAGTACTTC
clone size: NA; D gene: NA; J gene: TRBJ2-3; V gene: TRBV11-2; CDR3 length: 16; CDR3 protein: CASSFRVATTTDTQYF; CDR3 DNA: TGTGCCAGCAGCTTTAGGGTGGCCACGACGACAGATACGCAGTATTTT
clone size: few; D gene: TRBD1; J gene: TRBJ2-4; V gene: TRBV10-3; CDR3 length: 15; CDR3 protein: CAISESTGVGSIQYF; CDR3 DNA: TGTGCCATCAGTGAGTCGACAGGGGTTGGGAGCATTCAGTACTTC
clone size: NA; D gene: NA; J gene: TRBJ2-5; V gene: TRBV29-1; CDR3 length: 14; CDR3 protein: CSVDRRSVQETQYF; CDR3 DNA: TGCAGCGTTGATCGGAGGTCGGTACAAGAGACCCAGTACTTC
clone size: NA; D gene: TRBD1; J gene: TRBJ1-1; V gene: TRBV12-3/TRBV12-4; CDR3 length: 14; CDR3 protein: CASTLGQGGPEAFF; CDR3 DNA: TGTGCCAGCACCCTGGGGCAGGGGGGTCCTGAAGCTTTCTTT
clone size: few; D gene: TRBD1; J gene: TRBJ2-3; V gene: TRBV27; CDR3 length: 15; CDR3 protein: CASSTGQGIIDTQYF; CDR3 DNA: TGTGCCAGCAGTACCGGACAGGGTATCATCGATACGCAGTATTTT
clone size: NA; D gene: NA; J gene: TRBJ1-2; V gene: TRBV20-1; CDR3 length: 13; CDR3 protein: CSADLQGAYGYTF; CDR3 DNA: TGCAGTGCGGACCTACAGGGTGCCTATGGCTACACCTTC
clone size: NA; D gene: TRBD1; J gene: TRBJ2-7; V gene: TRBV18; CDR3 length: 14; CDR3 protein: CASSTGTGYYEQYF; CDR3 DNA: TGTGCCAGCTCAACCGGGACAGGCTACTACGAGCAGTACTTC
clone size: NA; D gene: TRBD2; J gene: TRBJ2-5; V gene: TRBV7-3; CDR3 length: 14; CDR3 protein: CASSLEGVGTSRFF; CDR3 DNA: TGTGCCAGCAGCTTAGAGGGGGTGGGGACTAGCAGGTTCTTC
clone size: few; D gene: NA; J gene: TRBJ2-3; V gene: TRBV5-1; CDR3 length: 15; CDR3 protein: CASSLGGGRPDTQYF; CDR3 DNA: TGCGCCAGCAGCTTGGGCGGCGGCCGACCAGATACGCAGTATTTT
clone size: NA; D gene: TRBD1; J gene: TRBJ1-2; V gene: TRBV10-2; CDR3 length: 14; CDR3 protein: CASTPGQGNYGYTF; CDR3 DNA: TGCGCCAGCACTCCGGGACAGGGAAACTATGGCTACACCTTC
clone size: NA; D gene: NA; J gene: TRBJ1-2; V gene: TRBV29-1; CDR3 length: 16; CDR3 protein: CSVDTRATGTSYGYTF; CDR3 DNA: TGCAGCGTTGATACCCGAGCCACCGGGACGAGCTATGGCTACACCTTC
clone size: NA; D gene: NA; J gene: TRBJ2-7; V gene: TRBV4-2; CDR3 length: 16; CDR3 protein: CASSHDSTILSYEQYF; CDR3 DNA: TGTGCCAGCAGCCATGATTCGACGATACTCTCCTACGAGCAGTACTTC
clone size: NA; D gene: NA; J gene: TRBJ2-3; V gene: TRBV24-1; CDR3 length: 14; CDR3 protein: CATSDPARTDTQYF; CDR3 DNA: TGTGCCACCAGTGATCCAGCCAGAACAGATACGCAGTATTTT
clone size: NA; D gene: TRBD1; J gene: TRBJ1-4; V gene: TRBV9; CDR3 length: 16; CDR3 protein: CASSPGGTGTNEKLFF; CDR3 DNA: TGTGCCAGCAGCCCCGGGGGGACAGGGACTAATGAAAAACTGTTTTTT